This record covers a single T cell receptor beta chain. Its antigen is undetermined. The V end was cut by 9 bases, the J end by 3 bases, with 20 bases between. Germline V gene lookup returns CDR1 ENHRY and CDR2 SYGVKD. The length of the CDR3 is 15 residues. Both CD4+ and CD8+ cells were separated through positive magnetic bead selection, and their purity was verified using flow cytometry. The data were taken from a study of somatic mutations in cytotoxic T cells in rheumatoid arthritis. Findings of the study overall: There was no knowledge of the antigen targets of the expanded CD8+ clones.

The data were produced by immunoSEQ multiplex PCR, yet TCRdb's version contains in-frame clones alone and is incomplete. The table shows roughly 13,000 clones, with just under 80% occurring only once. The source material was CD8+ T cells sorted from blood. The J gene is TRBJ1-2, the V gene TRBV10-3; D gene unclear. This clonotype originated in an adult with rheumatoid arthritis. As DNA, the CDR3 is TGTGCCATTTCTGGAGGCTCACTTCAAGACTATGGCTACACCTTC. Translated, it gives CAISGGSLQDYGYTF.